The present TCR beta chain was sequenced within a study of molecular identifiers for immune sequencing clone quantification. Previously described methods and listed TCR primers were used for bulk TCR libraries. MiXCR, run by TCRdb on the PCR reads, gives a single entry per CDR3 protein. The data show just under 650,000 distinct CDR3 sequences, with about 20% seen just once and roughly 0.85% held by the top ten. Trimming took off 0 bases at V and 3 bases at J, with 12 bases between the two ends. The CDR3 runs 15 residues. The germline V gene has CDR1 DFQATT and CDR2 SNEGSKA (reference sequence). The sample holds many counts of this clonotype. The antigen is undetermined. Libraries of naive CD8 T cells were made from around 20,000 to 1,000,000 sorted cells. They used 10%, 30% or 50% RNA. Overall study results and limits: Spiked Jurkat TCR RNA equal to one cell could reportedly be picked out among 850,000 to 1,000,000 naive cells.

Material for sequencing was naive CD8+ T cells from blood, with Jurkat cell RNA spiked in. This sample's subset: FACS-sorted CD8+CD4-CCR7+CD45RA+ naive T cells. The sequence derives from a human donor in good health. Some libraries in this study had Jurkat cell RNA spiked in. The rearrangement uses TRBV20-1 and TRBJ1-3, with unresolved D. Written as DNA, the CDR3 is TGCAGTGCTAGAGATTTAGATCTAAATGGAAACACCATATATTTT. Encoded protein: CSARDLDLNGNTIYF.